Below, one T cell receptor (beta chain) is given with its context. Its target antigen remains unknown. It has no much larger one-base neighbor in the sample; base qualities were not kept. At the junction V is shortened by 2 bases and J by 3 bases, with 15 bases in between. The CDR3 sequence holds 17 residues, the cysteine and phenylalanine included. Only CDR3 DNA remains: 51 bases, in frame from the first base. Using the deep immunoSEQ assay, TCR CDR3 regions were amplified from genomic DNA by multiplex PCR. For each cell subset, the extracted genomic DNA was distributed evenly across all wells of several immunoSEQ 96-well plates, and each plate served as one replicate. For sorted subsets, each replicate PCR was loaded with around 200 ng genomic DNA, equivalent to 30,000 or so T cell genomes. Purified libraries were measured with a Qubit 3.0 fluorometer, size-checked on a Bioanalyzer 2100, and measured again with the KAPA Library Quantification kit. Every immunoSEQ 96-well plate was sequenced on a dedicated single-read 150-cycle Illumina NextSeq 550 flow cell. The paper's processing steps were these. Because the immunoSEQ output held only junctional sequences and lacked quality scores, the filtering could not match the filtering applied to full-length reads. Sequences were annotated with PyIR, a Python wrapper for IgBLAST v1.9, and V/J genes and CDR3 were assigned using IMGT germline references. Reads with weak V/J assignments (E-value above 1e-6), missing CDR3, stop codons, out-of-frame junctions, or ambiguous translated residues were removed. V3J clonotypes were defined by identical inferred V gene, J gene, and CDR3 amino acid sequence. Percentage overlap between repertoires was calculated by dividing the number of shared unique clonotypes by the size of the smaller repertoire. Richness of each repertoire was evaluated using RTK rarefaction, the Chao1 estimator, and Recon v2.1 estimates of unobserved clonotypes. Generation probabilities were computed with OLGA for all TCRbeta clonotypes obtained by the gDNA method from a few donors. What TCRdb holds here is the immuneACCESS table cut down to in-frame rearrangements. Part of the clones is not present; checked against another copy, under half of the missing clones reflect an unresolved V gene, and the others are unexplained. V, J and clone size are taken as reported in that table, and D and trimming were inferred from the DNA itself. This sample has about 2.3 million clones in its table, and just under 95% of those were observed once. 0.3% to 0.45% of the sample comes from the top ten.

The donors were healthy, HIV-negative adults with no recently reported acute infections or vaccinations. All donors were Caucasian adults living in Nashville, Tennessee, USA. Magnetic negative selection was used to enrich CD4+ T cells, after which naive cells were positively selected on CD45RA and the negative fraction became the memory subset. Blood was collected by leukapheresis, and PBMCs were isolated by Ficoll-Histopaque density gradient centrifugation and then cryopreserved in liquid nitrogen vapor phase. Analytical flow cytometry was used to check the purity and quantity of each magnetically sorted T cell population. From each sorted fraction, genomic DNA was isolated and quantified by UV absorbance on a Nanodrop 2000c. The data derive from a study of shared clonotypes between healthy human individuals (dated by TCRdb to between 2020 and 2021). General notes on the study: The cohort included a few men and two women between 18 and 49 years of age. For each donor, CD4 naive and CD4 memory were each given three plates, CD8 naive was given two plates, and CD8 memory was given one plate. Blood TCR repertoires of several healthy adults were deeply sequenced to estimate repertoire size and the extent of clonotype sharing between individuals. To increase sequencing depth and limit assay-specific biases, different laboratories used diverse techniques to prepare libraries and sequence TCR repertoires. Each donor's leukapheresis produced roughly between about 0.9 and 9.5 billion PBMCs.

Study-level results and caveats: When a few donors were compared, the shared fraction of clonotypes was about 5.4% for naive CD4, 3.5% to 4% for naive CD8, 2% to 2.5% for memory CD4, and 0.4% for memory CD8. Clonotypes shared by all four sorted-subset donors showed higher generation probabilities than non-shared clonotypes. Because the study included a small number of donors, the genetic and exposure-history diversity represented was limited. Pairwise subsampling led to the expectation that sequencing depth would affect the degree of clonotype sharing among donors. Even with the large sequencing depth, rarefaction of the sorted-subset datasets indicated that sequencing was incomplete. Estimated clonotype richness was generally larger for naive than for memory subsets. Sampling was restricted to blood, and TCR repertoires in tissues likely differ from the TCR repertoires found in blood.

The rearranged chain carries TRBV5-7 and TRBJ2-6; the D gene could be TRBD1 or TRBD2, each one agreeing over 5 bases. TRBV5-7 falls under the ORF class, with uncertain function. The specimen sequenced was naive CD4+ T cells from PBMCs. The sample's cell subset or site, from its label and the paper: CD45RA+ positively selected. This TCR derives from a man younger than 35 in good health. Some clones in this sample may be carry-over from other donors' samples. The nucleotides are TGTGCCAGCAGCTTCTGGGACCCCGAGAATGGGGCCAACGTCCTGACTTTC. Translated, this gives CASSFWDPENGANVLTF.